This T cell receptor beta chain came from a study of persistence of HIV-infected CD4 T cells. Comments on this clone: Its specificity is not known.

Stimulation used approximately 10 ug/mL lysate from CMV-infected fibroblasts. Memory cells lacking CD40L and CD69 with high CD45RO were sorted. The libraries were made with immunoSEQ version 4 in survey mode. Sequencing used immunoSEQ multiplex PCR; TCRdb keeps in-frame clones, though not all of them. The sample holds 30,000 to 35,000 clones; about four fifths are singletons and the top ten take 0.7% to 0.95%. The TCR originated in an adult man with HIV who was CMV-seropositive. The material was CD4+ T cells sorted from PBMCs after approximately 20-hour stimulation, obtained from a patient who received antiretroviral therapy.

The CDR3 here is CASSEGGQPDETQYF. In DNA form, the CDR3 reads TGTGCCAGCAGTGAGGGGGGACAGCCGGACGAGACCCAGTACTTC. The V call is TRBV25-1, the J call TRBJ2-5; possible D gene TRBD1, 7 bases. Per the germline V gene, CDR1 is MGHDK and CDR2 is SYGVNS. The CDR3 is made up of 15 amino acids. V lost 3 bases, J lost 5 bases, and 16 bases lay in between.